This T cell receptor beta chain was sequenced for a study of Graves' ophthalmopathy and Graves' hyperthyroidism. As for the study in general: The blood sample was drawn at first diagnosis and before any treatment. General study points: Appearing in blood as well were most expanded thyroid clonotypes above 0.001 frequency. The model reached around 70% sensitivity and 72.22% specificity for predicting ophthalmopathy progression.

Amplifying from RNA transcripts, the study obtained TCR beta CDR3 regions. Following a first-round RT-PCR that used HTBI primers, a second-round multiplex PCR was carried out. One entry per CDR3 protein, called by TCRdb with MiXCR from the multiplex PCR reads. The sample holds approximately 210,000 distinct CDR3 sequences, roughly 27% seen once. This clonotype was detected many times. Its target is not known. Other autoimmune disease, uncontrolled infection, pregnancy and lactation led to exclusion. This TCR was sampled from a man in his forties or fifties with Graves' ophthalmopathy. The sample was peripheral blood.

The CDR3 region has the DNA TGTGCCAGCAGCTTCGATCCCGACAGGGTCTACGAGCAGTACTTC. Its translation: CASSFDPDRVYEQYF. J is TRBJ2-7 and V is TRBV7-8, with 7 nucleotides matching TRBD1. V shed 3 bases, J shed 3 bases, and the junction held 8 bases outside the gene matches. CDR3 length: 15 amino acids. Germline loops: CDR1 SGHVS, CDR2 FQNEAQ. Using reference TRBV7-8 and TRBJ2-7 for the parts outside the CDR3, the full variable domain is GAGVSQSPRYKVAKRGQDVALRCDPISGHVSLFWYQQALGQGPEFLTYFQNEAQLDKSGLPSDRFFAERPEGSVSTLKIQRTQQEDSAVYLCASSFDPDRVYEQYFGPGTRLTVT.